Listed below are T cell receptor beta chains from one sample, sequenced in a study of T cells after yellow fever vaccination. A single record per CDR3 protein comes from TCRdb applying MiXCR to the 5' RACE reads. This table has about 330,000 distinct CDR3 sequences, about 8.3% appearing once. Here the sequenced sample was PBMCs, taken more than 35 days after the first yellow fever vaccination. Every receptor here comes from a man between 18 and 29 years old who received the YFV17D yellow fever vaccine. The conserved cysteine and the conserved F or W are not part of the CDR3 here.

j_call: TRBJ2-1
v_call: TRBV20-1
cdr3_aa: SARDRQGRQF

j_call: TRBJ2-3
v_call: TRBV6-5
cdr3_aa: ASSYTGRSTDTQY

j_call: TRBJ1-1
v_call: TRBV4-3
cdr3_aa: ASSRQRTNTEAF

j_call: TRBJ2-3
v_call: TRBV7-2
cdr3_aa: ASSLTSSGGGTDTQY

j_call: TRBJ2-5
v_call: TRBV24-1
cdr3_aa: ATSEDTGGGETQY

j_call: TRBJ1-1
v_call: TRBV25-1
cdr3_aa: ASRRGSVTEAF

j_call: TRBJ2-1
v_call: TRBV7-9
cdr3_aa: AGGGGRDNEQF

j_call: TRBJ2-1
v_call: TRBV5-1
cdr3_aa: ASSLGAVNNNEQF

j_call: TRBJ2-5
v_call: TRBV11-3
cdr3_aa: ASSFRGVETQY

j_call: TRBJ2-5
v_call: TRBV7-2
cdr3_aa: ASPPGHPRPTQY

j_call: TRBJ1-4
v_call: TRBV18
cdr3_aa: ASSPEEGQDNEKLF

j_call: TRBJ2-5
v_call: TRBV29-1
cdr3_aa: SVAPRGLETQY

j_call: TRBJ2-5
v_call: TRBV5-1
cdr3_aa: ASSFKEGWETQY

j_call: TRBJ2-2
v_call: TRBV12-3/TRBV12-4
cdr3_aa: ASSFQQLNTGELF

j_call: TRBJ2-7
v_call: TRBV9
cdr3_aa: ASSVGSLTYEQY

j_call: TRBJ1-1
v_call: TRBV6-5
cdr3_aa: ASSYSGDPEAF

j_call: TRBJ2-3
v_call: TRBV7-2
cdr3_aa: ASSWGRITDTQY

j_call: TRBJ2-2
v_call: TRBV5-1
cdr3_aa: ASSHGGGTGELF

j_call: TRBJ1-2
v_call: TRBV5-4
cdr3_aa: ASSYPRGAGYGYT

j_call: TRBJ1-2
v_call: TRBV12-3/TRBV12-4
cdr3_aa: ASSSPGANYGYT

j_call: TRBJ2-1
v_call: TRBV7-2
cdr3_aa: ASWRERGPSSYNEQF

j_call: TRBJ2-1
v_call: TRBV20-1
cdr3_aa: SASQGRLVNEQF

j_call: TRBJ1-1
v_call: TRBV5-1
cdr3_aa: ASSANSQGKNTEAF

j_call: TRBJ2-3
v_call: TRBV24-1
cdr3_aa: ATSELWGQGDTQY

j_call: TRBJ2-1
v_call: TRBV7-9
cdr3_aa: ASSSSFSSYNEQF

j_call: TRBJ2-1
v_call: TRBV11-2
cdr3_aa: ASSSLSGGVDEQF

j_call: TRBJ2-1
v_call: TRBV4-1
cdr3_aa: ASSQAAGLAVPEQF

j_call: TRBJ1-2
v_call: TRBV6-5
cdr3_aa: ASSYRDRLNGYT

j_call: TRBJ2-2
v_call: TRBV11-1
cdr3_aa: ASSSTFGGGSNTGELF

j_call: TRBJ2-5
v_call: TRBV7-2
cdr3_aa: ASSRIKMGGETQY

j_call: TRBJ2-1
v_call: TRBV7-3
cdr3_aa: ASSLSSQGLNEQF

j_call: TRBJ2-1
v_call: TRBV7-6
cdr3_aa: ASSLETSGVYNEQF